This T cell receptor (beta chain) stems from a study of human T cells and chemical hapten exposure. Individual cDNA molecules each carried unique molecular identifiers attached by the library. In TCRdb, the RACE reads were re-called with MiXCR into one record per CDR3 protein. Of over 60,000 distinct CDR3 sequences in the sample, about a tenth were seen once. Noted time point: patch test 2, 6 weeks after DPC sensitization. Treatment defined: therapeutic diphenylcyclopropenone sensitization with weekly scalp DPC. The CDR3 consists of 11 residues. Trimming left V 2 bases short and J 5 bases short, with 7 bases between. Per the germline V gene, CDR1 is DFQATT and CDR2 is SNEGSKA (reference sequence). Comments on this clonotype: Its cognate antigen is unknown.

Study findings and constraints: Among expanded TCRs, significantly more large CDR3 similarity clusters formed than among controls. High-frequency TCRs, those above 1 in 1000, stayed the same after DPC sensitization.

The chain uses TRBV20-1 and TRBJ2-7; D ambiguous. The sample was whole blood, taken in connection with sensitization to the hapten diphenylcyclopropenone (DPC). The source is a woman between 45 and 60 years old with alopecia areata. Some clones in this sample may be carry-over from other donors' samples. The DNA of the CDR3 is TGCAGTGCTAGAATGGGGAACGAGCAGTACTTC. Translation gives CSARMGNEQYF.